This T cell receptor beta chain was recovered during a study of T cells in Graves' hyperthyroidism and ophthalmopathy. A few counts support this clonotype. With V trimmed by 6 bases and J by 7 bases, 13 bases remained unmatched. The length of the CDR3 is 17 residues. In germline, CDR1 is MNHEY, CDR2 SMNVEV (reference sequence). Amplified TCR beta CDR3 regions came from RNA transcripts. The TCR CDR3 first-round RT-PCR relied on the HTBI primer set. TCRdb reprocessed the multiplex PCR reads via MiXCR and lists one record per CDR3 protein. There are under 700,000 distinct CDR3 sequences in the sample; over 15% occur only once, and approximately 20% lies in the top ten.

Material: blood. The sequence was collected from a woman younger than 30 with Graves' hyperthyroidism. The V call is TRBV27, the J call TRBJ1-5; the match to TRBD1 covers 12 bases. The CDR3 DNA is TGTGCCAGCAGACTTCTCGGGACAGGGGGCAAGGGACAGCCCCAGCATTTT. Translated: CASRLLGTGGKGQPQHF.